These 30 T cell receptor beta chains originate from one sample sequenced in a study of immune evolution from preneoplasia to lung adenocarcinoma. Data came from immunoSEQ multiplex PCR; TCRdb stores just in-frame clones and leaves some out. This table holds thousands of clones, almost 80% found once. The specimen sequenced was FFPE normal lung tissue adjacent to the tumor. These TCRs come from a person between 55 and 70 years old with lung adenocarcinoma.

The chain recombines TRBV30 with TRBJ1-6, with D possibly matching TRBD1 (5 bases). Germline V CDR1 and CDR2: GTSNPN, SVGIG (reference sequence). CDR3 size: 12 residues. Trimming stripped 2 bases from V and 7 bases from J, with 6 bases between. The CDR3 reads CAWSRQNSPLHF. CDR3 in DNA: TGTGCCTGGAGTCGACAGAATTCACCCCTCCACTTT.

This clone was seen a handful of times. The chain uses TRBV6-5 and TRBJ1-1; no reliable D call. The V end lost 7 bases, the J end lost 3 bases, and 12 bases lay between the germline ends. Per germline, CDR1 MNHEY and CDR2 SVGAGI. The CDR3 runs to 13 residues. DNA of the CDR3: TGTGCCAGCACAAGGCAAGTTTACACTGAAGCTTTCTTT. Protein sequence: CASTRQVYTEAFF.

The rearrangement links TRBV11-2 to TRBJ2-2; D remains unclear. This CDR3 has 13 residues. From germline, CDR1 is SGHAT and CDR2 FQNNGV. The V end lost 2 bases, the J end lost 6 bases, and 7 bases lay between the germline ends. The CDR3 spells CASSLLDAGELFF. CDR3 sequence (DNA): TGTGCCAGCAGCTTACTGGATGCCGGGGAGCTGTTTTTT. The full variable domain, in which reference TRBV11-2 and TRBJ2-2 provide the parts outside the CDR3, is EAGVAQSPRYKIIEKRQSVAFWCNPISGHATLYWYQQILGQGPKLLIQFQNNGVVDDSQLPKDRFSAERLKGVDSTLKIQPAKLEDSAVYLCASSLLDAGELFFGEGSRLTVL.

The V gene is TRBV28, the J gene TRBJ2-7; 10 bases fit TRBD2. Germline lookup yields CDR1 MDHEN and CDR2 SYDVKM. The CDR3 is 15 residues long. The V and J ends lost 8 bases and 2 bases, in that order; junction bases with no gene match: 9. This CDR3 reads CASRPQREGPYEQYF. The CDR3 DNA reads as TGTGCCAGCCGACCCCAGCGGGAGGGCCCCTACGAGCAGTACTTC. The full variable domain, completed using reference TRBV28 and TRBJ2-7, is DVKVTQSSRYLVKRTGEKVFLECVQDMDHENMFWYRQDPGLGLRLIYFSYDVKMKEKGDIPEGYSVSREKKERFSLILESASTNQTSMYLCASRPQREGPYEQYFGPGTRLTVT.

The CDR3 loop is CASSVTGGLSTDTQYF. CDR3 in DNA: TGTGCCAGCAGCGTAACGGGGGGACTTAGCACAGATACGCAGTATTTT. V usage is TRBV9 and J usage is TRBJ2-3, with 7 bases lining up with TRBD2. This CDR3 is built from 16 residues. The germline V gene encodes CDR1 SGDLS and CDR2 YYNGEE. Trimming took 1 base from V and 0 from J; bases not matched to a gene: 5.

The chain has TRBV6-5 and TRBJ1-5; TRBD1 matches at 7 bases. There are 13 residues in the CDR3. V was clipped by 6 bases and J by 4 bases; unmatched bases: 3. The V gene's germline CDR1 is MNHEY and CDR2 SVGAGI. This CDR3 is CASSRDRNQPQHF. Written as DNA, the CDR3 is TGTGCCAGCAGCAGGGACAGAAATCAGCCCCAGCATTTT.

The chain couples TRBV5-4 to TRBJ1-2; D is uncertain. V lost 0 bases to trimming and J lost 3 bases, with 6 bases between them. Germline V CDR1 and CDR2: SGHNT, YYREEE (reference sequence). The CDR3 length is 13 residues. The CDR3 here is CASSLDGDYGYTF. The CDR3 nucleotides are TGTGCCAGCAGCTTGGACGGAGACTATGGCTACACCTTC.

The rearrangement joins TRBV2 to TRBJ1-5; D uncertain. Trimming shortened V by 8 bases and J by 2 bases, and 13 bases separated the two germline ends. CDR1 and CDR2 from the germline V gene are SNHLY and FYNNEI. This CDR3 contains 14 residues. In DNA, the CDR3 is TGTGCCAGCGCCGGCCCCTCGGGCAATCAGCCCCAGCATTTT. Its protein is CASAGPSGNQPQHF.

This clone was observed a handful of times. The chain uses TRBV19 and TRBJ2-7; 7 positions match TRBD1. The trim removed 3 bases at V and 2 bases at J, leaving 10 bases unmatched. Germline values: CDR1 LNHDA, CDR2 SQIVND (reference sequence). The CDR3 is made up of 16 amino acids. The CDR3 region has the DNA TGTGCCAGTAGTATCCAAACCGGGACAGAGACCTACGAGCAGTACTTC. Its protein product is CASSIQTGTETYEQYF.

The V call is TRBV10-3, the J call TRBJ2-7; TRBD1 agrees at 8 bases. From germline, CDR1 is ENHRY and CDR2 SYGVKD. Trimming at V came to 10 bases and at J to 2 bases, leaving 7 bases not matched to a gene. This CDR3 has 13 residues. CDR3 in amino acids: CASGTGPTYEQYF. In DNA form, the CDR3 reads TGTGCCAGCGGGACAGGCCCAACCTACGAGCAGTACTTC.

This chain connects TRBV7-8 to TRBJ2-1, with 11 bases fitting TRBD2. Per germline, CDR1 SGHVS and CDR2 FQNEAQ. This CDR3 has 15 amino acids. V trimming: 4 bases; J trimming: 5 bases; junction bases outside the gene matches: 4. In DNA form, the CDR3 reads TGTGCCAGCAGCTGGGGACTAGCGGACCACAATGAGCAGTTCTTC. Protein product: CASSWGLADHNEQFF.

V gene TRBV7-9 combines with J gene TRBJ1-5; D not resolved. The V and J ends lost 4 bases and 6 bases respectively, with 7 bases between them. Germline V CDR1 and CDR2: SEHNR, FQNEAQ (reference sequence). This CDR3 region has 12 residues. This chain's CDR3 is CASSSNFQPQHF. For the CDR3, the DNA is TGTGCCAGCAGCTCGAATTTTCAGCCCCAGCATTTT.

The V and J genes are TRBV30 and TRBJ2-7; weak D call: TRBD2 (6 bases). V lost 4 bases and J lost 3, with 10 bases in between. CDR1 is GTSNPN, CDR2 SVGIG, per germline (reference sequence). The CDR3 totals 12 residues. CDR3 residues: CAWIGSGYEQYF. The CDR3 coding sequence is TGTGCCTGGATCGGGAGCGGCTACGAGCAGTACTTC.

The V gene is TRBV27, the J gene TRBJ2-7; TRBD2 aligns across 9 bases. With V trimmed by 5 bases and J by 3 bases, 8 bases remained unmatched. The CDR3 is made up of 15 amino acids. Germline assignment: CDR1 MNHEY and CDR2 SMNVEV (reference sequence). The CDR3 spells CASSPLTAGGYEQYF. DNA of the CDR3: TGTGCCAGCAGTCCCCTCACAGCGGGGGGCTACGAGCAGTACTTC.

Here the CDR3 reads CASSRTGRSPLHF. The DNA for the CDR3 is TGTGCCAGCAGTCGGACAGGAAGGTCACCCCTCCACTTT. The genes are TRBV2 and TRBJ1-6; 7 bases are shared with TRBD1. V lost 5 bases and J lost 10; bases outside the gene matches: 5. The CDR3 consists of 13 residues. Germline V CDR1 and CDR2: SNHLY, FYNNEI. Looking up the rest from reference TRBV2 and TRBJ1-6 gives the full variable domain: EPEVTQTPSHQVTQMGQEVILRCVPISNHLYFYWYRQILGQKVEFLVSFYNNEISEKSEIFDDQFSVERPDGSNFTLKIRSTKLEDSAMYFCASSRTGRSPLHFGNGTRLTVT.

This clone has a single count. The junction departs from the called germline gene at one end, perhaps through a read error. The rearrangement joins TRBV7-7 to TRBJ2-2; no firm D call. Germline loops: CDR1 SSHAT, CDR2 FNYEAQ (reference sequence). CDR3 size: 13 residues. Written as DNA, the CDR3 is TGTGCTAGCAGCTCCCGACAAGCCGGGGAGCTGTTTTTT. It is translated as CASSSRQAGELFF.

The V call is TRBV11-3, the J call TRBJ2-2; D ambiguous. The germline gives CDR1 SGHNT, CDR2 YENEEA. V was trimmed by 4 bases and J by 7 bases, leaving 7 bases between them. CDR3 length: 12 residues. In DNA, the CDR3 is TGTGCCAGCAGCTCTTCAGTCGGGGAGCTGTTTTTT. This translates into CASSSSVGELFF.

This chain uses TRBV18 with TRBJ1-1; no reliable D call. Trimming took 1 base from V and 1 from J, leaving 10 bases between them. The CDR3 extends over 15 amino acids. Germline V gene data show CDR1 as KGHSH and CDR2 as LQKENI. The CDR3 sequence is CASSPLQDANTEAFF. The CDR3 DNA is TGTGCCAGCTCACCACTCCAGGACGCGAACACTGAAGCTTTCTTT.

The V gene is TRBV10-2, the J gene TRBJ1-2, with TRBD1 matching 7 bases. This CDR3 is built from 17 residues. Germline CDR1 WSHSY, CDR2 SAAADI. After removal of 0 bases from V and 7 bases from J, the junction contained 14 bases not matched to a gene. This chain's CDR3 is CASSESPQGKAMAGYTF. The CDR3, as DNA: TGCGCCAGCAGTGAGTCCCCACAGGGGAAGGCTATGGCTGGCTACACCTTC.

This clone has a single count. The gene calls are TRBV10-1 and TRBJ2-5; TRBD1 agrees at 7 bases. V was pared by 5 bases and J by 5 bases, with 5 bases of the junction left unmatched. Germline V gene sequence: CDR1 WNHNN, CDR2 SYGVQD (reference sequence). The CDR3 has 13 residues. CDR3 nucleotides: TGCGCCAGCAGTCTGGTCAGGGGGGAGACCCAGTACTTC. Protein sequence: CASSLVRGETQYF.

This rearrangement joins TRBV2 to TRBJ1-5, with TRBD1 identical over 9 bases. This CDR3 region has 14 residues. Germline lookup yields CDR1 SNHLY and CDR2 FYNNEI. With 5 bases clipped from V and 6 bases from J, the junction kept 5 bases outside the gene matches. Here the CDR3 reads CASSTQGAGQPQHF. The CDR3 DNA follows: TGTGCCAGCAGTACACAGGGGGCAGGTCAGCCCCAGCATTTT. Full variable domain (outside the CDR3, taken from reference TRBV2 and TRBJ1-5): EPEVTQTPSHQVTQMGQEVILRCVPISNHLYFYWYRQILGQKVEFLVSFYNNEISEKSEIFDDQFSVERPDGSNFTLKIRSTKLEDSAMYFCASSTQGAGQPQHFGDGTRLSIL.

V and J are TRBV7-3 and TRBJ1-4, with TRBD1 matching 11 bases. V was pared by 4 bases and J by 8 bases, with 12 bases of the junction left unmatched. CDR1 and CDR2 (germline): SGHTA, FQGTGA. This CDR3 has 17 residues. CDR3 region: CASSSDGTGGPGEKLFF. The CDR3 DNA sequence: TGTGCCAGCAGCTCGGACGGGACAGGGGGGCCTGGGGAAAAACTGTTTTTT. Based on the CDR3 plus reference TRBV7-3 and TRBJ1-4, the full variable domain is GAGVSQTPSNKVTEKGKYVELRCDPISGHTALYWYRQSLGQGPEFLIYFQGTGAADDSGLPNDRFFAVRPEGSVSTLKIQRTERGDSAVYLCASSSDGTGGPGEKLFFGSGTQLSVL.

This rearrangement joins TRBV7-8 to TRBJ1-6, with unresolved D. Trimming removed 1 base from V and 10 bases from J, with 8 bases in between. Germline-derived CDR1 and CDR2 are SGHVS and FQNEAQ. The length of the CDR3 is 13 residues. The CDR3 reads CASSLEVGSPLHF. CDR3 coding DNA: TGTGCCAGCAGCTTAGAGGTGGGCTCACCCCTCCACTTT.

V and J are TRBV28 and TRBJ2-6; the D call may be TRBD1 or TRBD2 (5 bases each). CDR1 is MDHEN and CDR2 is SYDVKM in the germline V gene. V lost 3 bases, J lost 0 bases, and 24 bases lay in between. The CDR3 covers 21 residues. The CDR3 sequence is CASSFFLGTTWVSSGANVLTF. The DNA of the CDR3 is TGTGCCAGCAGTTTTTTTTTGGGGACCACATGGGTTAGCTCTGGGGCCAACGTCCTGACTTTC. The variable domain in full, completed from reference TRBV28 and TRBJ2-6, reads DVKVTQSSRYLVKRTGEKVFLECVQDMDHENMFWYRQDPGLGLRLIYFSYDVKMKEKGDIPEGYSVSREKKERFSLILESASTNQTSMYLCASSFFLGTTWVSSGANVLTFGAGSRLTVL.

The CDR3 bases are TGCGCCAGCAGCCAAGATCCCCCCAGCGGGGGCTCCTACAATGAGCAGTTCTTC. The encoded protein is CASSQDPPSGGSYNEQFF. V and J are TRBV4-1 and TRBJ2-1, with 8 nucleotides matching TRBD2. From germline, CDR1 is MGHRA and CDR2 YSYEKL. This CDR3 is built from 18 residues. With V trimmed by 0 bases and J by 0 bases, 7 bases remained unmatched.

This sequence joins TRBV6-1 and TRBJ2-1; 10 bases match TRBD1. J lost 7 bases, V lost 2 bases, and 8 bases had no gene match. The CDR3 runs to 16 residues. CDR1 is MNHNS and CDR2 is SASEGT in the germline V gene. The CDR3 reads CASSEIGDRGTNEQFF. CDR3 coding DNA: TGTGCCAGCAGTGAAATTGGGGACAGGGGAACGAATGAGCAGTTCTTC.

The chain has TRBV6-5 and TRBJ2-7; 8 nucleotides match TRBD1. After removal of 2 bases from V and 0 bases from J, the junction contained 6 bases not matched to a gene. There are 16 residues in the CDR3. Germline loops: CDR1 MNHEY, CDR2 SVGAGI. The CDR3 protein is CASSYPKTGASYEQYF. The CDR3 DNA reads as TGTGCCAGCAGTTACCCCAAGACAGGGGCCTCCTACGAGCAGTACTTC.

The chain is built from TRBV21-1 and TRBJ2-7; the table calls TRBD1, which could not be checked here. TRBV21-1 is listed as a pseudogene. CDR3 length: 16 amino acids. CDR3 nucleotides: TGTGCCAGCAGCCCTCACCATGGGGACAGAAACTACGAGCAGTACTTC. Its translation: CASSPHHGDRNYEQYF.

The CDR3 coding sequence is TGCGCCAGCAGTCCGGACGCCTCATCGCCCGAGCAGTACTTC. This encodes CASSPDASSPEQYF. The chain links TRBV4-1 to TRBJ2-7; no firm D call. V was clipped by 6 bases and J by 6 bases, with 18 bases between them. This CDR3 is 14 amino acids long. Germline V CDR1 and CDR2: MGHRA, YSYEKL.

The chain uses TRBV11-2 and TRBJ2-7; TRBD2 agrees at 10 bases. With 0 bases clipped from V and 7 bases from J, the junction kept 9 bases outside the gene matches. The germline CDR1 and CDR2 sequences are SGHAT and FQNNGV. This CDR3 has 16 residues. As DNA, the CDR3 is TGTGCCAGCAGCTTAGATAGGATAGCGGGGGGACGAGAGCAGTACTTC. Translated: CASSLDRIAGGREQYF.